These T cell receptor beta chains were read from a single sample in a study of tumour-infiltrating T cells in Burkitt lymphoma. Produced via immunoSEQ multiplex PCR; TCRdb's table is partial and in-frame only. The data contain about 5,600 clones, about 16% of them seen just once; the ten biggest clones take up 14%. Sequences were obtained from tumor tissue. The receptors derive from a human donor with diffuse large B-cell lymphoma. The CDR3 runs from the conserved cysteine through the conserved F or W. The size field is filled for only some rows; it gives once, few, many or a size class.

13,few,TRBV9,TRBJ2-5,CASSVSAGGTQYF
15,NA,TRBV5-1,TRBJ2-3,CASSLAGRSTDTQYF
14,few,TRBV5-1,TRBJ2-3,CASSLGTSPDTQYF
14,NA,TRBV6-6,TRBJ1-1,CASMGMTGRTEAFF
13,few,TRBV30,TRBJ1-5,CAWTQGRNQPQHF
11,NA,TRBV28,TRBJ2-7,CASSLGHEQYF
13,NA,TRBV7-9,TRBJ1-1,CASSPRTNPEAFF
16,NA,TRBV7-8,TRBJ1-1,CASSLRIGGVNTEAFF
15,NA,TRBV7-9,TRBJ2-7,CASSPRLAGAYEQYF
16,NA,TRBV14,TRBJ1-4,CASSQSQGAHREKLFF
14,NA,TRBV6-6,TRBJ2-7,CASSYAGEVGEQYF
14,NA,TRBV18,TRBJ2-5,CASSPPGLRETQYF
15,NA,TRBV14,TRBJ2-1,CASSQRQLSYNEQFF
15,few,TRBV18,TRBJ2-2,CASSPGTGATGELFF
13,NA,TRBV11-2,TRBJ1-3,CASSLGPGNTIYF
12,NA,TRBV19,TRBJ1-1,CATSDRNTEAFF
11,few,TRBV28,TRBJ2-5,CASSYRETQYF
14,few,TRBV10-3,TRBJ2-3,CAISPGLPQDTQYF
14,few,TRBV10-3,TRBJ2-3,CASTPSGSTDTQYF
13,few,TRBV5-1,TRBJ2-7,CASSASIGYEQYF
13,few,TRBV10-3,TRBJ1-1,CAISEETVSEAFF
14,few,TRBV27,TRBJ2-1,CASGPDVVPDEQFF
12,few,TRBV5-1,TRBJ2-1,CASSLGEGEQFF
13,few,TRBV6-5,TRBJ2-7,CASSYRIGSEQYF
13,few,TRBV28,TRBJ2-2,CASRDRNTGELFF
16,NA,TRBV5-4,TRBJ1-2,CASSLLGPNDPYGYTF
16,NA,TRBV11-2,TRBJ2-5,CASSSGRAGVGETQYF
16,few,TRBV6-5,TRBJ2-1,CASSYSLQGMNNEQFF
16,NA,TRBV5-1,TRBJ2-2,CASSPLAGEPTGELFF
13,NA,TRBV5-1,TRBJ2-5,CASSFRAEETQYF